This is a list of T cell receptor beta chains from one sample in a study of CD8 T cells in Susac syndrome. TCRdb used MiXCR to reprocess the immunoSEQ multiplex PCR reads, holding one entry per CDR3 protein. The repertoire includes under 300,000 distinct CDR3 sequences, 90% to 97% of them detected once, and 0.095% to 0.12% sits in the top ten. Sequencing used CD4+ T cells from PBMCs. These TCRs come from a human donor with Susac syndrome. Both conserved end residues are part of each CDR3. A D gene is named only where the DNA matches it firmly. Part of the rows lack a size; the others show once, few, many or a class for expanded clones.

V	D	J	size	CDR3	DNA
TRBV9	NA	TRBJ1-2	NA	CASSSRDYQASYTF	TGTGCCAGCAGCTCCCGGGACTATCAAGCTAGCTACACCTTC
TRBV29-1	NA	TRBJ2-5	NA	CSVDQETQYF	TGCAGCGTTGACCAAGAGACCCAGTACTTC
TRBV6-5	NA	TRBJ2-1	NA	CASKKEGPYNEQFF	TGTGCCAGCAAAAAGGAGGGCCCCTACAATGAGCAGTTCTTC
TRBV9	TRBD2	TRBJ2-1	NA	CASSVGYRSSGRAEEQFF	TGTGCCAGCAGCGTAGGGTACCGATCTAGCGGGAGGGCTGAGGAGCAGTTCTTC
TRBV29-1	NA	TRBJ2-6	NA	CSVGVFSGANVLTF	TGCAGCGTTGGGGTGTTCTCTGGGGCCAACGTCCTGACTTTC
TRBV3-1	NA	TRBJ2-2	NA	CASSQPSGSGELFF	TGTGCCAGCAGCCAACCCAGCGGGTCCGGGGAGCTGTTTTTT
TRBV29-1	NA	TRBJ1-5	NA	CSAGVAGDQPQHF	TGCAGCGCCGGGGTCGCAGGGGATCAGCCCCAGCATTTT
TRBV7-9	NA	TRBJ2-1	NA	CASSPGRNQYNEQFF	TGTGCCAGCAGCCCCGGACGGAACCAATACAATGAGCAGTTCTTC
TRBV2	TRBD1	TRBJ2-3	NA	CASARDRGLQDTQYF	TGTGCCAGCGCGCGGGACAGGGGGCTACAAGATACGCAGTATTTT
TRBV3-1	NA	TRBJ1-4	NA	CASSLQGTNEKLFF	TGTGCCAGCAGCCTCCAGGGTACTAATGAAAAACTGTTTTTT
TRBV20-1	NA	TRBJ1-1	NA	CSARGQGYTEAFF	TGCAGTGCTAGAGGTCAGGGGTACACTGAAGCTTTCTTT
TRBV12-3/TRBV12-4	TRBD1	TRBJ1-1	NA	CASGGQLISSEAFF	TGTGCCAGCGGGGGACAGTTGATTAGCTCTGAAGCTTTCTTT
TRBV25-1	NA	TRBJ2-2	NA	CASRAHRGELFF	TGTGCCAGCAGGGCCCACAGGGGGGAGCTGTTTTTT
TRBV12-3/TRBV12-4	NA	TRBJ1-5	NA	CASSLVPRGRGSAQHF	TGTGCCAGCAGTTTAGTCCCCCGGGGCCGGGGATCAGCCCAGCATTTT
TRBV9	NA	TRBJ1-2	NA	CASSVVGFAYGYTF	TGTGCCAGCAGCGTAGTAGGGTTTGCCTATGGCTACACCTTC
TRBV30	NA	TRBJ2-5	NA	CAWGRQIQETQYF	TGTGCCTGGGGCCGACAGATCCAAGAGACCCAGTACTTC
TRBV24-1	TRBD2	TRBJ2-1	NA	CATSLAGGEQFF	TGTGCCACCTCACTAGCGGGTGGTGAGCAGTTCTTC
TRBV10-3	NA	TRBJ2-7	once	CAISDISLLDEQYF	TGTGCCATCAGTGACATTTCTTTGCTCGACGAGCAGTACTTC
TRBV11-3	TRBD1	TRBJ1-2	NA	CASSEQTGVYGYTF	TGTGCCAGCAGCGAACAGACAGGGGTCTATGGCTACACCTTC
TRBV29-1	NA	TRBJ1-1	NA	CSVELARDTEAFF	TGCAGCGTTGAACTGGCGCGGGACACTGAAGCTTTCTTT
TRBV29-1	TRBD1	TRBJ2-3	NA	CSVEKTGLADTQYF	TGCAGCGTTGAGAAGACAGGGTTGGCAGATACGCAGTATTTT
TRBV6-6	NA	TRBJ2-7	NA	CASSYKSYEQYF	TGTGCCAGCAGTTACAAATCCTACGAGCAGTACTTC
TRBV7-2	TRBD1	TRBJ1-3	NA	CASSSTGAQGNTIYF	TGTGCCAGCAGCTCGACAGGGGCGCAGGGAAACACCATATATTTT
TRBV30	TRBD1	TRBJ2-2	NA	CAWSPTGDNTGELFF	TGTGCCTGGAGCCCGACAGGGGATAACACCGGGGAGCTGTTTTTT
TRBV6-5	NA	TRBJ2-1	NA	CASIAGEQFF	TGTGCCAGCATAGCCGGGGAGCAGTTCTTC
TRBV19	NA	TRBJ1-5	NA	CASSITSGGRDQPQHF	TGTGCCAGTAGTATAACGAGCGGGGGGAGAGATCAGCCCCAGCATTTT
TRBV5-4	NA	TRBJ2-1	NA	CASRRFSVHNEQFF	TGTGCCAGCCGGAGGTTTAGCGTACACAATGAGCAGTTCTTC
TRBV20-1	TRBD1	TRBJ2-7	NA	CSAREHRGRSEQYF	TGCAGTGCTAGAGAGCACAGGGGTAGGAGCGAGCAGTACTTC
TRBV29-1	NA	TRBJ1-5	NA	CSAGYREQPQHF	TGCAGCGCGGGTTACAGGGAACAGCCCCAGCATTTT
TRBV12-3/TRBV12-4	NA	TRBJ1-1	NA	CASSFVHTEAFF	TGTGCCAGCAGTTTTGTGCACACTGAAGCTTTCTTT
TRBV6-1	NA	TRBJ1-2	NA	CASSDRIYGYTF	TGTGCCAGCAGTGACAGGATCTATGGCTACACCTTC